The source of this T cell receptor beta chain is a study of blood T cell repertoires in COVID-19. Overall study: Some COVID-19 samples were acute and others convalescent; all came from the United States, Italy and Spain.

With V trimmed by 4 bases and J by 4 bases, 4 bases remained unmatched. The CDR3 spans 14 residues. The germline CDR1 and CDR2 sequences are LNHDA and SQIVND (reference sequence). As originally analysed: Amplification with reference gene primers provided the estimates of nucleated cell counts. Sequencing was performed with immunoSEQ multiplex PCR; in TCRdb, only in-frame clones are kept and a portion is missing. D and trimming come from the DNA, and the V and J calls and clone size come from that table. The sample has fewer than 200,000 clones, roughly 85% seen once. The sequence was obtained from a woman between 50 and 59 years old with COVID-19, enrolled during active disease. Sequencing used peripheral blood. This chain joins TRBV19 and TRBJ2-1; 7 bases match TRBD1. The CDR3 DNA is TGTGCCAGTAGTAAAGGGACAGTTTACAATGAGCAGTTCTTC. Its translation: CASSKGTVYNEQFF. Variable domain in full (rest from reference TRBV19 and TRBJ2-1): DGGITQSPKYLFRKEGQNVTLSCEQNLNHDAMYWYRQDPGQGLRLIYYSQIVNDFQKGDIAEGYSVSREKKESFPLTVTSAQKNPTAFYLCASSKGTVYNEQFFGPGTRLTVL.